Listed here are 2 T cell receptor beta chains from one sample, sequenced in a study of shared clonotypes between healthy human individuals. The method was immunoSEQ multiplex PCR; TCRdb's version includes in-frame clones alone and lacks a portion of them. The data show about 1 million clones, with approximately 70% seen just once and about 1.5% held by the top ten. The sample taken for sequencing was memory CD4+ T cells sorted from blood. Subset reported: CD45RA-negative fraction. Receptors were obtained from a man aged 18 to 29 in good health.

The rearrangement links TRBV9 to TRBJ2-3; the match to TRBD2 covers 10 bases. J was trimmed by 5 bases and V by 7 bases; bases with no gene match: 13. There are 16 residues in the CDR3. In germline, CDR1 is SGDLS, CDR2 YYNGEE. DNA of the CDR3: TGTGCCAGCGGCCAGGGGAGCGGGGGGGCCATAGATACGCAGTATTTT. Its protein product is CASGQGSGGAIDTQYF.

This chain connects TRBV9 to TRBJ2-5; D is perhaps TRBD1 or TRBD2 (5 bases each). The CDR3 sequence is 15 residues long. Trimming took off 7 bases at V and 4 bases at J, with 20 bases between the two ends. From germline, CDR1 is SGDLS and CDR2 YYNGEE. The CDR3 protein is CASSGLGRGAETQYF. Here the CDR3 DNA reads TGTGCCAGCTCTGGCTTAGGTAGAGGGGCAGAGACCCAGTACTTC.